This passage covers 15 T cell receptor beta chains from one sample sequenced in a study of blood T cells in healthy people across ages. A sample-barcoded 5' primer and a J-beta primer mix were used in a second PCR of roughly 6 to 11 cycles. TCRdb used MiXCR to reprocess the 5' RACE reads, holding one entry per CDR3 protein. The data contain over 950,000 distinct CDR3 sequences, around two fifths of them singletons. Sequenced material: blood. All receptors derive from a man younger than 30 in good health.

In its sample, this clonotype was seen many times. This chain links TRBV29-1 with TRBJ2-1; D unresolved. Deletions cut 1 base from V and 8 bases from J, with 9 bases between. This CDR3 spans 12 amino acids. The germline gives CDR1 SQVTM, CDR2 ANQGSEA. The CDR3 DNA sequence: TGCAGCGTTGAAGTTAGATGGGATGAGCAGTTCTTC. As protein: CSVEVRWDEQFF.

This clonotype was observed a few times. The CDR3 DNA sequence: TGTGCCAGCAGCCAACGGGGGCAAGAGACCCAGTTCTTC. It yields the protein CASSQRGQETQFF. V gene TRBV3-1 combines with J gene TRBJ2-5; D assignment may be TRBD1 or TRBD2 (6 bases each). The DNA end is a closer match to TRBJ2-1, so the J assignment may be wrong. The CDR3 totals 13 residues. In germline, CDR1 is LGHDT, CDR2 YNNKEL (reference sequence).

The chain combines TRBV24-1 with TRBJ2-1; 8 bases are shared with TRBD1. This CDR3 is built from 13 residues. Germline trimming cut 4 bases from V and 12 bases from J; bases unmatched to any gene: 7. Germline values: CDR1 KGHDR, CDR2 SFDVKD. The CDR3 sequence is CATSDLPGGGQFF. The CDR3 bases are TGTGCCACCAGTGACCTTCCAGGGGGCGGGCAGTTCTTC.

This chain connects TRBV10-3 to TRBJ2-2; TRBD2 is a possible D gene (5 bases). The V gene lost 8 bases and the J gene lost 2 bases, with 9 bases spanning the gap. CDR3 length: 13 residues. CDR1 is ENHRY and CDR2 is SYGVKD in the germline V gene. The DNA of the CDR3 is TGTGCCATCGCCGGGGTTAACACCGGGGAGCTGTTTTTT. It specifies CAIAGVNTGELFF.

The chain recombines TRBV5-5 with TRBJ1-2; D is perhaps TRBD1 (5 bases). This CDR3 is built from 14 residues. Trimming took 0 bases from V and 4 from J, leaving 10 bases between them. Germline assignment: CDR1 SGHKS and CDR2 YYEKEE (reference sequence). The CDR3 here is CASSLASGLYGYTF. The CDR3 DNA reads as TGTGCCAGCAGCTTGGCTTCAGGGCTCTATGGCTACACCTTC.

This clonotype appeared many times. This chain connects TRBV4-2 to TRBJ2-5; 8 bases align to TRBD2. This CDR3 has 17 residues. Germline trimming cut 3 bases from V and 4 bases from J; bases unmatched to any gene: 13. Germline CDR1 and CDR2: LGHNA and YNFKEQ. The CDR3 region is CASSHPTSGTRRETQYF. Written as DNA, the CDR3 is TGTGCCAGCAGCCATCCGACATCCGGGACTAGGAGAGAGACCCAGTACTTC.

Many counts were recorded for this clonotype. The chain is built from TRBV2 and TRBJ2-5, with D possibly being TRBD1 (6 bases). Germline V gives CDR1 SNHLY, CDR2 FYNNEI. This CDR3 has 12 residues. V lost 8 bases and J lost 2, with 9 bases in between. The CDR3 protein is CASGTLQETQYF. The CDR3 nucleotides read TGTGCCAGCGGGACATTACAAGAGACCCAGTACTTC.

CDR3 nucleotides: TGTGCTAGTGGTTTGGGAAGGGATACGCAGTATTTT. This sequence encodes CASGLGRDTQYF. The chain joins TRBV12-5 to TRBJ2-3, with no clear D. The CDR3 totals 12 residues. The V and J ends lost 1 base and 6 bases respectively, with 5 bases between them. Germline values: CDR1 LGHNT, CDR2 FRNRAP.

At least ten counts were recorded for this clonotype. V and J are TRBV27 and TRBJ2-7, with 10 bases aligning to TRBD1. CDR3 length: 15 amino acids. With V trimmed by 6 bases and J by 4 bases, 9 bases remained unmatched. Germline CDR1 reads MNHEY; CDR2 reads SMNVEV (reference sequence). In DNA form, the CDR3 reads TGTGCCAGCAGCTTAGTTGGGACAGGGGTTTACGAGCAGTACTTC. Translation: CASSLVGTGVYEQYF.

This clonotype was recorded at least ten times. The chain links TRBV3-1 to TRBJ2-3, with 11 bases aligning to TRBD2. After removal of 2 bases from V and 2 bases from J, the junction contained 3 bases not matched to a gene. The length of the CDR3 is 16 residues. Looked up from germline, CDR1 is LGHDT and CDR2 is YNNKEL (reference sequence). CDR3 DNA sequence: TGTGCCAGCAGCCAAACTAGCGGGGGAGCCACAGATACGCAGTATTTT. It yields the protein CASSQTSGGATDTQYF.

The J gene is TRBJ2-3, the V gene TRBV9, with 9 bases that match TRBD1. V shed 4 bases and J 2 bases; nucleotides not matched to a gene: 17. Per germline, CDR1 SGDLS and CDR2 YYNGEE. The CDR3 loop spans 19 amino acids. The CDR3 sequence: CASSPAPRDRVQFTDTQYF. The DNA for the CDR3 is TGTGCCAGCAGCCCAGCTCCCCGGGACAGGGTTCAATTCACAGATACGCAGTATTTT.

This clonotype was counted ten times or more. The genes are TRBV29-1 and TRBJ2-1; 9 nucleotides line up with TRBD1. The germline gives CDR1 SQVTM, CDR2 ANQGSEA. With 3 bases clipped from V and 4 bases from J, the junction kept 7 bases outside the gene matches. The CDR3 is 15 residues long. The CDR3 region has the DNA TGCAGCGTTGAGGGACAGGGAGTCGGATACAATGAGCAGTTCTTC. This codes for CSVEGQGVGYNEQFF.

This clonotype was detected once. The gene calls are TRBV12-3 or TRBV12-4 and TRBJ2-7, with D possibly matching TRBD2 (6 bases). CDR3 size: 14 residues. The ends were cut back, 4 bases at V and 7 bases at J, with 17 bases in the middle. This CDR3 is CASSSLATYNEQYF. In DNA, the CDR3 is TGTGCCAGCAGTTCTCTAGCGACCTACAATGAGCAGTACTTC.

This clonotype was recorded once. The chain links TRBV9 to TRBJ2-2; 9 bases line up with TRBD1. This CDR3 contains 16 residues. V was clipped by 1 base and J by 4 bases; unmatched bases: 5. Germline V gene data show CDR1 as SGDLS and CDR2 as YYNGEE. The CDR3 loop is CASSVIGQGSTGELFF. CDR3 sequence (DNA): TGTGCCAGCAGCGTAATTGGACAGGGGAGCACCGGGGAGCTGTTTTTT.

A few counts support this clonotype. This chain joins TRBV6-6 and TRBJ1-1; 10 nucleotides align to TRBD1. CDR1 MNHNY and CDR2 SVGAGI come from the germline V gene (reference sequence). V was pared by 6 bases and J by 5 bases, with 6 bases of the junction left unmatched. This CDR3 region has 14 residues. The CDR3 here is CASRGQGWWTEAFF. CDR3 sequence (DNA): TGTGCCAGCAGGGGACAGGGGTGGTGGACTGAAGCTTTCTTT.